The rows below give T cell receptor beta chains drawn from one sample of a study of blood T cell repertoires in COVID-19. Produced via immunoSEQ multiplex PCR; TCRdb's table is partial and in-frame only. The table records roughly 180,000 clones, 60% to 85% of them present only once. The sequenced material came from peripheral blood. These receptors were collected from a woman aged 55 to 70 with COVID-19, enrolled during active disease. Each CDR3 is given with its conserved first and last residue. The D gene is left open where the match is weak. A clone size is listed for some rows: how often the clone was seen (once, few, many), or a class if it is expanded.

v_call	d_call	j_call	clone_size	cdr3_aa	cdr3_nt
TRBV5-1	NA	TRBJ1-6	NA	CASPLRGSSFNSPLHF	TGCGCCAGCCCCCTTCGCGGGAGTAGCTTTAATTCACCCCTCCACTTT
TRBV29-1	NA	TRBJ1-1	NA	CSAPREGMNTEAFF	TGCAGCGCTCCCCGGGAGGGCATGAACACTGAAGCTTTCTTT
TRBV28	NA	TRBJ1-2	NA	CASRETATYGYTF	TGTGCCAGCAGGGAGACAGCCACCTATGGCTACACCTTC
TRBV6-5	TRBD2	TRBJ2-3	NA	CAANRGDYTDTQYF	TGTGCCGCAAATCGGGGGGACTACACAGATACGCAGTATTTT
TRBV15	NA	TRBJ1-2	NA	CATSRDLRGVGGYTF	TGTGCCACCAGCAGAGATCTCAGGGGAGTAGGTGGCTACACCTTC
TRBV6-5	TRBD2	TRBJ2-7	NA	CASSYAGGPYEQYF	TGTGCCAGCAGTTACGCGGGAGGGCCCTACGAGCAGTACTTC
TRBV15	NA	TRBJ2-5	NA	CATSRYGARQQETQYF	TGTGCCACCAGCAGATATGGCGCGAGACAGCAAGAGACCCAGTACTTC
TRBV6-1	NA	TRBJ2-7	NA	CASSEIDGIVGYEQYF	TGTGCCAGCAGTGAAATAGACGGGATAGTAGGCTACGAGCAGTACTTC
TRBV9	NA	TRBJ2-2	NA	CASSVVRGRTGELFF	TGTGCCAGCAGCGTAGTGCGGGGGCGCACCGGGGAGCTGTTTTTT
TRBV11-2	TRBD2	TRBJ2-2	NA	CASSLLWRGSTGELFF	TGTGCCAGCAGCTTATTGTGGCGGGGGAGCACCGGGGAGCTGTTTTTT
TRBV6-4	TRBD1	TRBJ2-1	NA	CASSDSGTGVPKEQFF	TGTGCCAGCAGTGACTCAGGGACAGGGGTGCCGAAAGAGCAGTTCTTC
TRBV4-1	NA	TRBJ2-5	NA	CASSQPIGVEANQETQYF	TGCGCCAGCAGCCAACCCATCGGCGTAGAGGCTAATCAAGAGACCCAGTACTTC
TRBV19	NA	TRBJ2-7	NA	CASREGYEQYF	TGTGCCAGTAGGGAGGGCTACGAGCAGTACTTC
TRBV2	NA	TRBJ1-2	NA	CASSEALVRGDYGYTF	TGTGCCAGCAGTGAAGCGCTCGTTAGGGGTGACTATGGCTACACCTTC
TRBV11-1	NA	TRBJ1-1	NA	CASSPLSMNTEAFF	TGTGCCAGCAGCCCCCTGAGTATGAACACTGAAGCTTTCTTT
TRBV3-1/TRBV3-2	TRBD1	TRBJ1-2	NA	CASSQLKQGIIGNYGYTF	TGTGCCAGCAGCCAATTGAAACAGGGGATAATCGGCAACTATGGCTACACCTTC
TRBV4-1	TRBD1	TRBJ2-7	NA	CASSPWDRPYYEQYF	TGCGCCAGCAGCCCCTGGGACAGGCCATATTACGAGCAGTACTTC
TRBV28	TRBD1	TRBJ2-1	NA	CASSPPGQGAVTDEQFF	TGTGCCAGCAGTCCTCCGGGACAGGGGGCGGTGACCGATGAGCAGTTCTTC
TRBV5-4	NA	TRBJ2-3	NA	CASSILSGGVGTDTQYF	TGTGCCAGCAGCATACTGTCGGGGGGCGTTGGCACAGATACGCAGTATTTT
TRBV29-1	TRBD2	TRBJ2-3	NA	CSVEGPGLAGGSDTQYF	TGCAGCGTGGAGGGTCCGGGACTAGCGGGAGGATCGGATACGCAGTATTTT
TRBV6-5	TRBD1	TRBJ1-4	NA	CASKLTTGKLFF	TGTGCCAGCAAGCTTACGACAGGGAAACTGTTTTTT
TRBV28	NA	TRBJ2-3	NA	CASSFLAADTQYF	TGTGCCAGCAGTTTTTTAGCCGCAGATACGCAGTATTTT
TRBV3-1/TRBV3-2	TRBD2	TRBJ2-2	NA	CASSQVWGGTGELFF	TGTGCCAGCAGCCAAGTATGGGGGGGCACCGGGGAGCTGTTTTTT
TRBV5-1	TRBD1	TRBJ1-1	NA	CASSLEGAGGTEAFF	TGCGCCAGCAGCTTGGAGGGGGCCGGCGGCACTGAAGCTTTCTTT
TRBV7-9	TRBD1	TRBJ2-3	NA	CASRLQGGDTQYF	TGTGCCAGCAGACTACAGGGGGGAGATACGCAGTATTTT
TRBV6-1	NA	TRBJ2-1	NA	CASSDKQPGSYNEQFF	TGTGCCAGCAGTGATAAACAACCGGGAAGTTACAATGAGCAGTTCTTC
TRBV3-1/TRBV3-2	TRBD1	TRBJ1-1	NA	CASSRRDRETEAFF	TGTGCCAGCAGTAGACGCGACAGGGAAACTGAAGCTTTCTTT
TRBV4-3	TRBD2	TRBJ2-3	few	CASSQGGRADTQYF	TGCGCCAGCAGCCAAGGAGGGAGGGCAGATACGCAGTATTTT
TRBV4-3	TRBD1	TRBJ2-2	NA	CASSQAAGTGIGELFF	TGCGCCAGCAGCCAAGCGGCCGGGACAGGGATCGGGGAGCTGTTTTTT
TRBV3-1/TRBV3-2	TRBD2	TRBJ2-1	NA	CASSQFVAAGRTEQFF	TGTGCCAGCAGCCAATTCGTAGCAGCGGGACGGACTGAGCAGTTCTTC
TRBV28	NA	TRBJ1-1	NA	CASSHFTTNTEAFF	TGTGCCAGCAGTCACTTTACTACAAACACTGAAGCTTTCTTT
TRBV11-2	TRBD1	TRBJ2-3	NA	CASSQDRGHTQYF	TGTGCCAGCAGCCAGGACAGGGGGCATACGCAGTATTTT
TRBV5-1	TRBD2	TRBJ2-3	NA	CASSPLAGITDTQYF	TGCGCCAGCAGCCCCCTAGCGGGAATCACAGATACGCAGTATTTT
TRBV3-1/TRBV3-2	NA	TRBJ1-2	NA	CASSQLSRGYGYTF	TGTGCCAGCAGCCAACTTTCCAGGGGCTATGGCTACACCTTC
TRBV19	TRBD2	TRBJ2-5	NA	CASSSGLAKETQYF	TGTGCCAGTAGTTCGGGACTAGCGAAGGAGACCCAGTACTTC
TRBV28	TRBD2	TRBJ2-5	NA	CASSSASGYQETQYF	TGTGCCAGCAGTTCGGCTAGCGGGTACCAAGAGACCCAGTACTTC
TRBV7-2	TRBD2	TRBJ2-3	NA	CASSWTTSGTNTQYF	TGTGCCAGCAGCTGGACGACTAGCGGGACTAATACGCAGTATTTT
TRBV28	NA	TRBJ2-5	NA	CASSSAGSRQETQYF	TGTGCCAGCAGTTCTGCCGGGAGCCGCCAAGAGACCCAGTACTTC
TRBV7-2	NA	TRBJ1-6	NA	CASSLWTHGNSPLHF	TGTGCCAGCAGCTTATGGACACACGGAAATTCACCCCTCCACTTT
TRBV5-1	TRBD1	TRBJ2-3	NA	CASSLEGTVGDTQYF	TGCGCCAGCAGCTTGGAGGGGACAGTAGGAGATACGCAGTATTTT
TRBV11-3	NA	TRBJ2-5	once	CASSPSRGYQETQYF	TGTGCCAGCAGCCCGTCCCGGGGTTATCAAGAGACCCAGTACTTC
TRBV6-5	NA	TRBJ1-5	NA	CASETPGRNQPQHF	TGTGCCAGCGAAACCCCCGGGAGGAATCAGCCCCAGCATTTT
TRBV6-2/TRBV6-3	TRBD2	TRBJ2-7	NA	CASSYSPTGGAYPSYEQYF	TGTGCCAGCAGTTACTCACCCACGGGGGGAGCCTACCCCTCTTACGAGCAGTACTTC
TRBV3-1/TRBV3-2	NA	TRBJ1-1	few	CASSQLLRTQANTEAFF	TGTGCCAGCAGCCAACTCCTAAGGACACAAGCGAACACTGAAGCTTTCTTT
TRBV19	NA	TRBJ1-1	NA	CASSLPGRGMRMNTEAFF	TGTGCCAGTAGCCTCCCAGGGCGGGGAATGAGAATGAACACTGAAGCTTTCTTT
TRBV5-1	NA	TRBJ1-3	NA	CASRPTGDWAGNTIYF	TGCGCCAGCAGACCTACGGGGGACTGGGCTGGAAACACCATATATTTT
TRBV30	NA	TRBJ2-5	few	CAWSPTAHSGQETQYF	TGTGCCTGGAGTCCTACGGCGCACAGCGGGCAAGAGACCCAGTACTTC
TRBV5-4	TRBD1	TRBJ2-3	NA	CASSPGQGRDTQYF	TGTGCCAGCAGCCCCGGACAGGGGAGGGATACGCAGTATTTT
TRBV28	NA	TRBJ1-1	many	CASWGPVMNTEAFF	TGTGCCAGCTGGGGCCCAGTTATGAACACTGAAGCTTTCTTT
TRBV19	TRBD1	TRBJ1-2	NA	CASTSDRVAYGYTF	TGTGCCAGTACCTCAGACAGGGTTGCCTATGGCTACACCTTC
TRBV9	NA	TRBJ2-3	NA	CASSADGGRGRTDTQYF	TGTGCCAGCAGCGCCGACGGGGGGCGGGGACGCACAGATACGCAGTATTTT
TRBV24-1	TRBD1	TRBJ1-2	NA	CATSDRTGWNYGYTF	TGTGCCACCAGTGATCGGACAGGGTGGAACTATGGCTACACCTTC
TRBV21-1	NA	TRBJ1-2	NA	CASSSPNGGGLCYTF	TGTGCCAGCAGCTCCCCCAACGGAGGAGGGCTATGCTACACCTTC
TRBV19	TRBD1	TRBJ2-5	NA	CASRPGTANPKETQYF	TGTGCCAGTAGGCCCGGGACAGCGAACCCTAAAGAGACCCAGTACTTC
TRBV4-1	NA	TRBJ2-3	NA	CASRWASTDTQYF	TGCGCCAGCCGCTGGGCCAGCACAGATACGCAGTATTTT
TRBV6-5	TRBD1	TRBJ1-6	NA	CASSYSQGAYNSPLHF	TGTGCCAGCAGTTACTCACAGGGGGCCTATAATTCACCCCTCCACTTT
TRBV15	NA	TRBJ2-1	few	CATSRQSGTYNEQFF	TGTGCCACCAGCAGACAGAGCGGTACTTACAATGAGCAGTTCTTC
TRBV7-2	TRBD1	TRBJ1-4	NA	CASSTRRTGRNEKLFF	TGTGCCAGCAGCACCCGTCGGACAGGGAGAAATGAAAAACTGTTTTTT
TRBV4-2	TRBD2	TRBJ2-5	NA	CASSQDRTSGRAETQYF	TGTGCCAGCAGCCAAGATCGAACTAGCGGGAGAGCAGAGACCCAGTACTTC